Below are 22 T cell receptor beta chains sequenced from a single sample in a study of memory CD8 T cells in hepatitis C reinfection. Clones were sequenced by immunoSEQ multiplex PCR, and TCRdb holds only the in-frame ones, with some missing. Among 46,000 or so clones listed, about 91% were seen once. Time point noted: late/post reinfection, 12 to 24 weeks after detection. The sorted cells went straight to TCR sequencing with no prior in vitro expansion. The specimen sequenced was naive CD8+ T cells sorted from blood. The receptors were sampled from a man younger than 35 with hepatitis C virus infection.

The chain combines TRBV9 with TRBJ2-3; 11 nucleotides align to TRBD2. The CDR3 totals 16 residues. Trimming at V came to 3 bases and at J to 1 base, leaving 4 bases not matched to a gene. CDR1 and CDR2 from the germline V gene are SGDLS and YYNGEE. The CDR3 DNA follows: TGTGCCAGCAGCGCACTAGCGGGAGTAGGCACAGATACGCAGTATTTT. It is translated as CASSALAGVGTDTQYF.

The chain links TRBV27 to TRBJ2-2; D is perhaps TRBD2 (5 bases). The CDR3 contains 16 residues. The germline V gene encodes CDR1 MNHEY and CDR2 SMNVEV (reference sequence). Between the trimmed V and J ends, which lost 7 bases and 3 bases, there was a span of 18 bases. The CDR3 coding sequence is TGTGCCAGCACCTCTAGCTCCGAAAGTTACACCGGGGAGCTGTTTTTT. This gives the protein CASTSSSESYTGELFF.

The chain combines TRBV30 with TRBJ2-7, with D tentatively TRBD1 (6 bases). From germline, CDR1 is GTSNPN and CDR2 SVGIG (reference sequence). The V and J ends lost 0 bases and 2 bases respectively, with 11 bases between them. There are 14 residues in the CDR3. The CDR3: CAWSVGQGPYEQYV. In DNA, the CDR3 is TGTGCCTGGAGTGTCGGGCAGGGGCCCTACGAGCAGTACGTC.

The rearrangement uses TRBV2 and TRBJ2-1, with D possibly matching TRBD2 (7 bases). There are 16 residues in the CDR3. V lost 4 bases, J lost 4 bases, and 17 bases lay in between. Germline V lookup: CDR1 SNHLY, CDR2 FYNNEI. This CDR3 reads CASSAPGGGLYNEQFF. As DNA, the CDR3 is TGTGCCAGCAGTGCCCCTGGCGGGGGCCTTTACAATGAGCAGTTCTTC.

The V and J genes are TRBV4-1 and TRBJ1-5, with D unclear. Between the trimmed V and J ends, which lost 2 bases and 1 base, there was a span of 6 bases. Germline V gene data show CDR1 as MGHRA and CDR2 as YSYEKL. The CDR3 covers 14 residues. Here the CDR3 DNA reads TGCGCCAGCAGCCAAAGCGACAGCAATCAGCCCCAGCATTTT. Its translation: CASSQSDSNQPQHF.

The chain combines TRBV2 with TRBJ2-1, with D tentatively TRBD2 (5 bases). Trimming cost V 5 bases and J 7 bases, with 18 bases left between them. The germline gives CDR1 SNHLY, CDR2 FYNNEI. CDR3 size: 15 residues. The CDR3 sequence is CASSFFPLTKNEQFF. CDR3 nucleotide sequence: TGTGCCAGCAGTTTCTTCCCCCTGACTAAAAATGAGCAGTTCTTC.

V gene TRBV4-3 combines with J gene TRBJ2-3, with TRBD2 identical over 11 bases. The CDR3 has 16 residues. The ends lost 3 bases at V and 0 bases at J; junction bases unmatched: 2. Germline-derived CDR1 and CDR2 are LGHNA and YSLEER. The CDR3 region has the DNA TGCGCCAGCAGCCAGGTAGCGGGGGGGAGCACAGATACGCAGTATTTT. It yields the protein CASSQVAGGSTDTQYF.

This chain connects TRBV11-2 to TRBJ2-5, with D maybe TRBD2 (7 bases). V was trimmed by 4 bases and J by 5 bases, leaving 14 bases between them. Germline CDR1 and CDR2: SGHAT and FQNNGV. The CDR3 has 14 amino acids. This chain's CDR3 is CASSYPGGWETQYF. CDR3 in DNA: TGTGCCAGCAGCTACCCGGGGGGCTGGGAGACCCAGTACTTC. Combining the CDR3 with reference TRBV11-2 and TRBJ2-5 gives the whole variable domain EAGVAQSPRYKIIEKRQSVAFWCNPISGHATLYWYQQILGQGPKLLIQFQNNGVVDDSQLPKDRFSAERLKGVDSTLKIQPAKLEDSAVYLCASSYPGGWETQYFGPGTRLLVL.

The rearrangement uses TRBV27 and TRBJ2-5; the D gene is possibly TRBD1 (5 bases). V was cut by 2 bases and J by 3 bases, with 13 bases left in between. The CDR3 has 15 residues. Germline V gene sequence: CDR1 MNHEY, CDR2 SMNVEV (reference sequence). The CDR3: CASSLRWGREETQYF. The CDR3 nucleotides read TGTGCCAGCAGTTTAAGATGGGGCCGGGAAGAGACCCAGTACTTC.

In the case of this clone: Other DNA sequences in the sample encode the same CDR3. The genes are TRBV27 and TRBJ1-5; perhaps TRBD1 as D (5 bases). In germline, CDR1 is MNHEY, CDR2 SMNVEV (reference sequence). This CDR3 is built from 14 residues. V was pared by 4 bases and J by 4 bases, with 11 bases between. The CDR3 region is CASSWQGANQPQHF. DNA for the CDR3: TGTGCCAGCAGTTGGCAGGGTGCAAATCAGCCCCAGCATTTT.

This clone is judged medium-sized. The rearrangement links TRBV4-1 to TRBJ1-1; perhaps TRBD1 as D (5 bases). The germline V gene encodes CDR1 MGHRA and CDR2 YSYEKL. V dropped 1 base and J dropped 6 bases, with 15 bases sitting between them. This CDR3 has 15 residues. The CDR3 loop reads CASSQGWVQDPEAFF. The DNA for the CDR3 is TGCGCCAGCAGCCAAGGATGGGTACAGGACCCTGAAGCTTTCTTT.

The V call is TRBV29-1, the J call TRBJ2-7; 8 bases map to TRBD1. V trimming: 6 bases; J trimming: 4 bases; junction bases outside the gene matches: 11. The CDR3 spans 14 residues. The germline CDR1 and CDR2 sequences are SQVTM and ANQGSEA. CDR3 region: CSVRDRRGPYEQYV. CDR3 DNA: TGCAGCGTCAGGGACAGGAGGGGACCTTACGAGCAGTACGTC.

The V call is TRBV4-2, the J call TRBJ1-1; D gene uncertain. This CDR3 has 13 residues. Trimming pared 3 bases from V and 0 bases from J, leaving 5 bases between. Germline assignment: CDR1 LGHNA and CDR2 YNFKEQ. This CDR3 is CASSQSVNTEAFF. The CDR3 nucleotides are TGTGCCAGCAGCCAGTCGGTGAACACTGAAGCTTTCTTT.

The chain uses TRBV7-9 and TRBJ1-4, with 8 bases fitting TRBD1. After removal of 4 bases from V and 8 bases from J, the junction contained 12 bases not matched to a gene. Germline values: CDR1 SEHNR, CDR2 FQNEAQ (reference sequence). The CDR3 is made up of 16 amino acids. The CDR3 DNA follows: TGTGCCAGCAGCTCCACCCCAGGGGGCTTGGGAGAAAAACTGTTTTTT. It yields the protein CASSSTPGGLGEKLFF.

CDR3 in DNA: TGTGCCAGCAGAGAATCGACAGATTCCCTCAACATTCAGTACTTC. This encodes CASRESTDSLNIQYF. This chain uses TRBV2 with TRBJ2-4; tentative D call: TRBD1 (5 bases). This CDR3 is 15 amino acids long. Germline V CDR1 and CDR2: SNHLY, FYNNEI. V lost 6 bases to trimming and J lost 7 bases, with 19 bases between them. Using reference TRBV2 and TRBJ2-4 for the parts outside the CDR3, the full variable domain is EPEVTQTPSHQVTQMGQEVILRCVPISNHLYFYWYRQILGQKVEFLVSFYNNEISEKSEIFDDQFSVERPDGSNFTLKIRSTKLEDSAMYFCASRESTDSLNIQYFGAGTRLSVL.

The chain has TRBV6-5 and TRBJ1-5; D gene ambiguous. This CDR3 comprises 15 residues. The germline V and J ends were trimmed by 0 bases and 1 base, with 7 bases remaining between them. The germline V gene has CDR1 MNHEY and CDR2 SVGAGI. The DNA for the CDR3 is TGTGCCAGCAGTTACTCTGGCGGGAGCAATCAGCCCCAGCATTTT. Residues: CASSYSGGSNQPQHF.

CDR3 amino acids: CASSASGGNTEAFF. CDR3 coding DNA: TGTGCCAGCAGTGCGTCGGGGGGCAACACTGAAGCTTTCTTT. The chain combines TRBV27 with TRBJ1-1; TRBD1 might be the D (6 bases). CDR3 length: 14 amino acids. V gave up 5 bases and J gave up 2 bases, with 12 bases separating them. Germline CDR1 reads MNHEY; CDR2 reads SMNVEV (reference sequence).

This clone has a handful of counts. The chain uses TRBV5-1 and TRBJ1-2, with a tentative D call TRBD1 (5 bases). Trimming pared 3 bases from V and 4 bases from J, leaving 7 bases between. CDR1 and CDR2 (germline): SGHRS, YFSETQ. This CDR3 spans 12 amino acids. The CDR3 sequence: CASSYDSYGYTF. As DNA, the CDR3 is TGCGCCAGCAGCTACGACAGCTATGGCTACACCTTC.

The chain employs TRBV10-3 and TRBJ2-7; TRBD2 aligns across 9 bases. This CDR3 contains 16 residues. Germline CDR1 is ENHRY and CDR2 is SYGVKD. With 1 base clipped from V and 4 bases from J, the junction kept 8 bases outside the gene matches. As DNA, the CDR3 is TGTGCCATCAGTGAGTTGGGTAGCGGGAGTACGTACGAGCAGTACTTC. Its translation: CAISELGSGSTYEQYF.

The J gene is TRBJ2-7, the V gene TRBV6-5; 11 bases agree with TRBD1. Germline values: CDR1 MNHEY, CDR2 SVGAGI. The CDR3 runs to 14 residues. J gave up 3 bases and V 6 bases, and 4 bases lay outside the gene matches. The CDR3 is CASSLGTGGYEQYF. CDR3 nucleotide sequence: TGTGCCAGCAGCCTAGGGACAGGGGGCTACGAGCAGTACTTC.

The V and J genes are TRBV19 and TRBJ1-5; D is perhaps TRBD1 (5 bases). CDR3 length: 14 amino acids. The V and J ends lost 8 bases and 3 bases respectively, with 14 bases between them. CDR1 and CDR2 from the germline V gene are LNHDA and SQIVND (reference sequence). The CDR3, as DNA: TGTGCCAGTTCCGGGGGGACCCTCAATCAGCCCCAGCATTTT. Residues: CASSGGTLNQPQHF.

J is TRBJ1-2 and V is TRBV10-3, with TRBD1 identical over 8 bases. Germline-derived CDR1 and CDR2 are ENHRY and SYGVKD. Losses at the gene ends were 0 bases for V and 5 bases for J; bases not matched to a gene: 5. The CDR3 consists of 15 residues. CDR3 region: CAISESMTGEYGYTF. CDR3 bases: TGTGCCATCAGTGAGTCGATGACAGGGGAGTATGGCTACACCTTC.